These 8 T cell receptor beta chains were sequenced from one sample in a study of cytomegalovirus exposure and HLA in healthy donors. The repertoire was sequenced with immunoSEQ multiplex PCR; TCRdb's copy has only in-frame clones and lacks some. The table shows around 190,000 clones, with roughly 81% occurring only once. Sequencing was done on a sample of PBMCs. Receptor source: a woman aged 25 to 39 in good health and CMV-seronegative.

This chain links TRBV19 with TRBJ2-3, with 12 bases fitting TRBD2. The germline V gene has CDR1 LNHDA and CDR2 SQIVND (reference sequence). The trim removed 4 bases at V and 7 bases at J, leaving 6 bases unmatched. The CDR3 is made up of 15 amino acids. The CDR3 loop reads CASSNLAGGRNTQYF. CDR3 nucleotide sequence: TGTGCCAGTAGTAATCTAGCGGGGGGGAGAAATACGCAGTATTTT.

This clone was counted a single time. This chain links TRBV19 with TRBJ1-5; D remains unclear. This CDR3 comprises 13 residues. Germline V lookup: CDR1 LNHDA, CDR2 SQIVND (reference sequence). Trimming stripped 5 bases from V and 10 bases from J, with 15 bases between. The CDR3 coding sequence is TGTGCCAGTAGTCGCCAGATCCTGCAACCCCAGCATTTT. This gives the protein CASSRQILQPQHF.

V usage is TRBV15 and J usage is TRBJ2-3, with TRBD2 identical over 7 bases. CDR3 length: 18 amino acids. Germline V gene data show CDR1 as LNHNV and CDR2 as YYDKDF (reference sequence). V was clipped by 0 bases and J by 1 base; unmatched bases: 10. The CDR3 reads CATSRDPMGLYRTDTQYF. CDR3 bases: TGTGCCACCAGCAGAGATCCTATGGGACTATACCGCACAGATACGCAGTATTTT. Using reference TRBV15 and TRBJ2-3 for the parts outside the CDR3, the full variable domain is DAMVIQNPRYQVTQFGKPVTLSCSQTLNHNVMYWYQQKSSQAPKLLFHYYDKDFNNEADTPDNFQSRRPNTSFCFLDIRSPGLGDTAMYLCATSRDPMGLYRTDTQYFGPGTRLTVL.

This clone was found a few times. The CDR3 nucleotides read TGTGCCAGCAGTTACCTCTCAGGGACCGGGGAGCTGTTTTTT. It translates to CASSYLSGTGELFF. V usage is TRBV6-5 and J usage is TRBJ2-2; a weak D match, TRBD1 (5 bases). The germline gives CDR1 MNHEY, CDR2 SVGAGI. CDR3 length: 14 residues. Trimming cost V 2 bases and J 5 bases, with 9 bases left between them.

This clone was observed a handful of times. The chain links TRBV10-3 to TRBJ1-1; 10 bases map to TRBD1. Germline trimming cut 6 bases from V and 7 bases from J; bases unmatched to any gene: 2. The germline CDR1 and CDR2 sequences are ENHRY and SYGVKD. The CDR3 runs to 12 residues. The CDR3 sequence: CAIRGTGVEAFF. DNA for the CDR3: TGTGCCATCAGGGGGACAGGGGTTGAAGCTTTCTTT.

The gene calls are TRBV10-2 and TRBJ1-4, with 7 bases lining up with TRBD1. Germline lookup yields CDR1 WSHSY and CDR2 SAAADI. The CDR3 sequence is 15 residues long. V lost 3 bases and J lost 5; bases outside the gene matches: 6. Written as DNA, the CDR3 is TGCGCCAGCAGTGATCAGGACAGGAGGAATGAAAAACTGTTTTTT. Residues: CASSDQDRRNEKLFF.

J is TRBJ1-5 and V is TRBV28, with a tentative D call TRBD1 (5 bases). V was trimmed by 2 bases and J by 7 bases, leaving 12 bases between them. Germline V gene sequence: CDR1 MDHEN, CDR2 SYDVKM. CDR3 length: 14 amino acids. The CDR3 coding sequence is TGTGCCAGCAGTTTAGGGGCGGGGGGGCAGCCCCAGCATTTT. Translated, it gives CASSLGAGGQPQHF.

The chain joins TRBV6-1 to TRBJ2-2, with TRBD2 identical over 10 bases. The J segment lost 4 bases and the V segment lost 2 bases, leaving 4 bases of the junction unmatched. The CDR3 loop spans 16 amino acids. Germline V gene data show CDR1 as MNHNS and CDR2 as SASEGT. CDR3 in amino acids: CASSEWGLASTGELFF. The CDR3 coding sequence is TGTGCCAGCAGTGAATGGGGACTAGCGAGCACCGGGGAGCTGTTTTTT.